This is a list of T cell receptor beta chains from one sample in a study of blood T cell repertoires in COVID-19. TCRdb's copy holds only in-frame clones and misses some; the assay was immunoSEQ multiplex PCR. This sample has roughly 120,000 clones; approximately 80% occur once, and the top ten carry approximately 0.75%. Sequenced input: peripheral blood. Every receptor here comes from a woman aged 70-85 years with acute or convalescent COVID-19. The CDR3 runs from the conserved cysteine through the conserved F or W. Only part of the rows carry a size: once, few, many, or a class if the clone is expanded.

clone size: -; V gene: TRBV28; J gene: TRBJ1-3; CDR3 protein: CASSTGEDFSGNTIYF
clone size: -; V gene: TRBV6-1; J gene: TRBJ2-7; CDR3 protein: CASSESQIVSYEQYF
clone size: -; V gene: TRBV25-1; J gene: TRBJ2-3; CDR3 protein: CASSESEGGRTDTQYF
clone size: -; V gene: TRBV9; J gene: TRBJ1-1; CDR3 protein: CASSVTGQGATEAFF
clone size: -; V gene: TRBV6-5; J gene: TRBJ1-6; CDR3 protein: CASSYFTTSPLHF
clone size: -; V gene: TRBV7-8; J gene: TRBJ1-1; CDR3 protein: CASSLGGRGDTEAFF
clone size: -; V gene: TRBV19; J gene: TRBJ2-6; CDR3 protein: CASSIERNRGVSGANVLTF
clone size: few; V gene: TRBV12-3/TRBV12-4; J gene: TRBJ2-5; CDR3 protein: CASSLAPRETQYF
clone size: -; V gene: TRBV28; J gene: TRBJ1-2; CDR3 protein: CASSLDRSYGYTF
clone size: -; V gene: TRBV19; J gene: TRBJ1-5; CDR3 protein: CASSRDNSNQPQHF
clone size: few; V gene: TRBV19; J gene: TRBJ1-5; CDR3 protein: CDPGRTATDQPQHF
clone size: -; V gene: TRBV5-4; J gene: TRBJ2-1; CDR3 protein: CASSLGLEYNEQFF
clone size: -; V gene: TRBV7-9; J gene: TRBJ2-7; CDR3 protein: CASSLGAPYEQYF
clone size: -; V gene: TRBV5-1; J gene: TRBJ1-2; CDR3 protein: CASSLGGLEGYTF
clone size: -; V gene: TRBV6-6; J gene: TRBJ2-7; CDR3 protein: CASIVLAGGNYEQYF
clone size: -; V gene: TRBV5-1; J gene: TRBJ2-7; CDR3 protein: CASSLEGGQAYEQYF
clone size: -; V gene: TRBV7-9; J gene: TRBJ2-1; CDR3 protein: CASSLWQGISYNEQFF
clone size: -; V gene: TRBV12-5; J gene: TRBJ2-2; CDR3 protein: CASGPKTSGRYTGELFF
clone size: -; V gene: TRBV5-1; J gene: TRBJ2-3; CDR3 protein: CASSPGDDTDTQYF
clone size: few; V gene: TRBV13; J gene: TRBJ1-1; CDR3 protein: CASSQTGLNTEAFF
clone size: -; V gene: TRBV11-2; J gene: TRBJ2-3; CDR3 protein: CASSLDRGTDTQYF
clone size: few; V gene: TRBV11-1; J gene: TRBJ2-5; CDR3 protein: CASSWGTTEETQYF
clone size: -; V gene: TRBV4-1; J gene: TRBJ2-5; CDR3 protein: CASSQVGIQGIETQYF
clone size: -; V gene: TRBV20-1; J gene: TRBJ2-1; CDR3 protein: CSAISGLGQFF
clone size: -; V gene: TRBV6-5; J gene: TRBJ1-6; CDR3 protein: CASGLAGSNSPLHF
clone size: -; V gene: TRBV19; J gene: TRBJ2-3; CDR3 protein: CASSIAEGKQYF
clone size: -; V gene: TRBV19; J gene: TRBJ1-5; CDR3 protein: CASSLLGTADNQPQHF
clone size: -; V gene: TRBV5-5; J gene: TRBJ2-1; CDR3 protein: CASSSHGGLAVGNEQFF
clone size: -; V gene: TRBV6-5; J gene: TRBJ2-1; CDR3 protein: CASSSDSGGGYNEQFF
clone size: -; V gene: TRBV19; J gene: TRBJ2-1; CDR3 protein: CASSKGDYSIEQFF
clone size: -; V gene: TRBV27; J gene: TRBJ2-7; CDR3 protein: CASSAGTGAYEQYF
clone size: -; V gene: TRBV19; J gene: TRBJ2-3; CDR3 protein: CASSIFSVGGTQYF
clone size: -; V gene: TRBV19; J gene: TRBJ2-2; CDR3 protein: CASSIPAGITGELFF
clone size: -; V gene: TRBV2; J gene: TRBJ2-1; CDR3 protein: CASKEIGLANEQFF
clone size: once; V gene: TRBV10-3; J gene: TRBJ2-3; CDR3 protein: CAISLAGGPSDTQYF
clone size: -; V gene: TRBV24-1; J gene: TRBJ2-1; CDR3 protein: CATSDSRLAGGGNEQFF
clone size: -; V gene: TRBV3-1/TRBV3-2; J gene: TRBJ1-2; CDR3 protein: CASSLQGGYNYGYTF
clone size: once; V gene: TRBV14; J gene: TRBJ1-1; CDR3 protein: CASSLSQGDTEAFF
clone size: -; V gene: TRBV4-1; J gene: TRBJ1-4; CDR3 protein: CASSQLRDKVNEKLFF
clone size: -; V gene: TRBV2; J gene: TRBJ1-4; CDR3 protein: CASTRDSYNEKLFF
clone size: once; V gene: TRBV6-6; J gene: TRBJ1-6; CDR3 protein: CASSAPGSRDSPLHF